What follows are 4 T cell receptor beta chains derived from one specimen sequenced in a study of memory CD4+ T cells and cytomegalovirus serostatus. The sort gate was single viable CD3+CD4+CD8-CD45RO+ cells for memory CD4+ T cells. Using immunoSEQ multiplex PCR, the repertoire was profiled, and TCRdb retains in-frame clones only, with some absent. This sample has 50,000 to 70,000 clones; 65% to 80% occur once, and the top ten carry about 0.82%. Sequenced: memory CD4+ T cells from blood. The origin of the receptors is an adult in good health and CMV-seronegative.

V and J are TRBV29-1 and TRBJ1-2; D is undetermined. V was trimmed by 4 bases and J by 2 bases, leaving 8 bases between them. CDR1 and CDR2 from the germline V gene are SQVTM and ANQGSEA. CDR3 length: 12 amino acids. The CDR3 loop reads CSVVGQNYGYTF. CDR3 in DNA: TGCAGCGTTGTCGGCCAAAACTATGGCTACACCTTC.

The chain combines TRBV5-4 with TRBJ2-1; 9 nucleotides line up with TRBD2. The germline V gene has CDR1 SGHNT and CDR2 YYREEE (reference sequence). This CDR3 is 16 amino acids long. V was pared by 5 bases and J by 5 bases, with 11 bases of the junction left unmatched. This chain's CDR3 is CASSPGVGLANNEQFF. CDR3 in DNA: TGTGCCAGCAGTCCCGGAGTCGGACTAGCGAACAATGAGCAGTTCTTC. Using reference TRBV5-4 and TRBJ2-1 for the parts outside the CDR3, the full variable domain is ETGVTQSPTHLIKTRGQQVTLRCSSQSGHNTVSWYQQALGQGPQFIFQYYREEENGRGNFPPRFSGLQFPNYSSELNVNALELDDSALYLCASSPGVGLANNEQFFGPGTRLTVL.

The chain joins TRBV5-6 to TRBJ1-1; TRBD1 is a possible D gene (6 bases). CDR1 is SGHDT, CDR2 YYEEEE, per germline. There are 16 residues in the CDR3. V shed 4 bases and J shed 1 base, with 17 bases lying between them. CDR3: CASSPLTRTENTEAFF. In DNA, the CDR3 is TGTGCCAGCAGCCCCCTAACCCGGACAGAGAACACTGAAGCTTTCTTT.

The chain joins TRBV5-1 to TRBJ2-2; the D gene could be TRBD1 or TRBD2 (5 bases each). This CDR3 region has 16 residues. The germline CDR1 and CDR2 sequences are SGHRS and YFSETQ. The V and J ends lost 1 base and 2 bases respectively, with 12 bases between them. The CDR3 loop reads CASSLSGRQNTGELFF. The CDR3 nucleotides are TGCGCCAGCAGCTTGTCGGGACGGCAAAACACCGGGGAGCTGTTTTTT.